This TCR beta chain comes out of a study of patients and donors after allogeneic stem cell transplantation. TCRdb fed the RT-PCR reads into MiXCR, producing one record per CDR3 protein. The sample carries under 170,000 distinct CDR3 sequences, over 35% recorded once. This clonotype was seen a few times. Germline V gene data show CDR1 as DFQATT and CDR2 as SNEGSKA (reference sequence). This CDR3 is 13 amino acids long. The V gene lost 4 bases and the J gene lost 6 bases, with 10 bases spanning the gap. This sequence joins TRBV20-1 and TRBJ1-6; TRBD1 might be the D (6 bases). This receptor was taken from a human donor who was either an allogeneic HSCT recipient or a stem cell or donor lymphocyte infusion donor (not recorded which). It is not recorded whose cells these are; they may come from a transplant donor. Sequencing input: blood, either unsorted or a sorted T cell fraction (not recorded which). CDR3 residues: CSATRTANSPLHF. CDR3 nucleotides: TGCAGTGCTACTCGGACAGCTAATTCACCCCTCCACTTT.